What follows describes a single TCR beta chain. Its specificity is unknown. The CDR3 runs 15 residues. The germline CDR1 and CDR2 sequences are SNHLY and FYNNEI. V shed 6 bases and J 7 bases; nucleotides not matched to a gene: 6. RNA transcripts provided the template for amplifying TCR beta CDR3 regions. Second-round multiplex PCR followed a first-round RT-PCR using HTBI primers. TCRdb re-derived calls from the multiplex PCR reads in MiXCR, one entry per CDR3 protein. This sample has approximately 540,000 distinct CDR3 sequences; about two fifths occur once, and the top ten carry about 4%. The data derive from a study of Graves' ophthalmopathy and Graves' hyperthyroidism. Notes on the study in general: For separating ophthalmopathy from stable hyperthyroidism, a 13-signature model gave 85% to 90% sensitivity and approximately 76% specificity.

J is TRBJ2-2 and V is TRBV2; 12 nucleotides line up with TRBD2. The sample comprised peripheral blood or thyroid tissue (not recorded which). This clonotype was sampled from an adult man with Graves' hyperthyroidism. CDR3 residues: CASRMTSGSHGELFF. CDR3 in DNA: TGTGCCAGCAGGATGACTAGCGGGAGTCACGGGGAGCTGTTTTTT.